This T cell receptor beta chain was found in a study of blood T cell repertoires in COVID-19. Turning to the study itself: There were acute and convalescent COVID-19 samples, and they came from the United States, Italy and Spain. The analysed material was cDNA or gDNA that came from T cells, B-cell-depleted T cells, or PBMCs.

The length of the CDR3 is 16 residues. In germline, CDR1 is SGHNT, CDR2 YYREEE (reference sequence). The V end lost 0 bases, the J end lost 1 base, and 13 bases lay between the germline ends. Per the authors' pipeline: By means of reference gene primer amplification, nucleated cell counts were estimated. Method: immunoSEQ multiplex PCR; TCRdb's copy keeps in-frame clones and lacks some. The D gene and trimming were derived from the DNA, and the V and J assignments and clone size from that table. This table has 98,000 or so clones, about 86% appearing once. This clonotype was obtained from a woman aged 60-70 years in a cohort sampled during active or convalescent COVID-19. The rearrangement links TRBV5-4 to TRBJ1-1; a weak D match, TRBD1 (6 bases). Sequenced sample: peripheral blood. CDR3 residues: CASSLEGGAPNTEAFF. The CDR3 DNA follows: TGTGCCAGCAGCTTGGAGGGGGGGGCGCCGAACACTGAAGCTTTCTTT.